This T cell receptor (beta chain) was observed in a study of cytomegalovirus exposure and HLA in healthy donors. PCR employed 60 Vbeta and 13 Jbeta primers. The table came from immunoSEQ multiplex PCR; TCRdb's copy has only in-frame clones and leaves some out. This table holds about 130,000 clones, 79% found once. The study's findings and limits: In vitro testing confirmed three CMV-associated chains as specific for CMV antigens. Follow-up analysis later connected one missense variant in DCLRE1C with trimming of TCR beta V- and J-genes. Per published reports, the classifier diagnosed cytomegalovirus status with high specificity and sensitivity.

Germline V lookup: CDR1 SGHTA, CDR2 FQGTGA. This CDR3 has 16 residues. Trimming took off 5 bases at V and 4 bases at J, with 15 bases between the two ends. Worth noting for this clone: The antigen remains undetermined.

Sequencing was done on a sample of PBMCs. The TCR comes from a man between 18 and 29 years old in good health and CMV-seronegative. The rearrangement joins TRBV7-3 to TRBJ2-6; D may be TRBD1 (6 bases). CDR3 loop: CASSLPQGYGANVLTF. Here the CDR3 DNA reads TGTGCCAGCAGCCTCCCACAGGGTTACGGGGCCAACGTCCTGACTTTC.